This T cell receptor (beta chain) is from a study of blood T cells in healthy people across ages. The authors ran a second PCR of roughly 6 to 12 cycles using a sample-barcoded 5' primer and a J-beta primer mix. TCRdb re-called the 5' RACE reads with MiXCR, one entry per CDR3 protein. The sample shows 1.5 million to 1.8 million distinct CDR3 sequences, less than 45% of them seen only once. This clonotype originated in a woman aged 18-35 years in good health. Material for sequencing was blood.

The CDR3 protein is CSASLDRGWDNQPQHF. CDR3 DNA sequence: TGCAGTGCTAGCTTGGACAGGGGATGGGACAATCAGCCCCAGCATTTT. The rearrangement uses TRBV20-1 and TRBJ1-5, with 9 bases matching TRBD1. Germline loops: CDR1 DFQATT, CDR2 SNEGSKA (reference sequence). With 3 bases clipped from V and 3 bases from J, the junction kept 9 bases outside the gene matches. The CDR3 consists of 16 residues.